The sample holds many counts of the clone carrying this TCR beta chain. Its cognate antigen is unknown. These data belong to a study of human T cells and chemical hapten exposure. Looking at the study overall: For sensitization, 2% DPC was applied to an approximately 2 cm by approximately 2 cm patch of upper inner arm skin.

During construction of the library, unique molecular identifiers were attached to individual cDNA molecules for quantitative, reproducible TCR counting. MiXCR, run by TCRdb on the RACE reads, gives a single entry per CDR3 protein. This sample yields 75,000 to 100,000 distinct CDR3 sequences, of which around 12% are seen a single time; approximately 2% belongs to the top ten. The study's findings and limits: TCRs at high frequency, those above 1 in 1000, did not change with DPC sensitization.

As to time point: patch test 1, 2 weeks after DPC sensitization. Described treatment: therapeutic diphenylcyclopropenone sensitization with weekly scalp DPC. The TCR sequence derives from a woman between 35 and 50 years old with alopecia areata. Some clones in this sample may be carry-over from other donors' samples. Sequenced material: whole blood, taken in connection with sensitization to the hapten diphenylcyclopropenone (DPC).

CDR3 in DNA: TGTGCCAGCAGCATCTTGGGAGAGACCCAGTACTTC. This translates into CASSILGETQYF. The gene calls are TRBV11-2 and TRBJ2-5; D unclear. The CDR3 consists of 12 residues. Germline-derived CDR1 and CDR2 are SGHAT and FQNNGV. V was pared by 5 bases and J by 4 bases, with 8 bases between.